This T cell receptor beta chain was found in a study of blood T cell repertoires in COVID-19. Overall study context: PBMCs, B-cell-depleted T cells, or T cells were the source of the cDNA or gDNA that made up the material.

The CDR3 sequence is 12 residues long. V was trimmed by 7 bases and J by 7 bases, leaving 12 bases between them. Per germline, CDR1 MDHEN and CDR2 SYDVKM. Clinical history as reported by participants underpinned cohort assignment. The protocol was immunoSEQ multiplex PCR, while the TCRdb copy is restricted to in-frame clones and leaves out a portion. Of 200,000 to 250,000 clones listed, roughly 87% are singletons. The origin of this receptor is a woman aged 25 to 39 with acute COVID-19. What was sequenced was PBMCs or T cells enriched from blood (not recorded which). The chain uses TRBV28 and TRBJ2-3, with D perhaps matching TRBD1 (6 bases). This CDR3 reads CASKTGSYTQYF. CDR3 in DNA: TGTGCCAGCAAAACAGGGTCATATACGCAGTATTTT. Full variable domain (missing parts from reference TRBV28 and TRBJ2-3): DVKVTQSSRYLVKRTGEKVFLECVQDMDHENMFWYRQDPGLGLRLIYFSYDVKMKEKGDIPEGYSVSREKKERFSLILESASTNQTSMYLCASKTGSYTQYFGPGTRLTVL.